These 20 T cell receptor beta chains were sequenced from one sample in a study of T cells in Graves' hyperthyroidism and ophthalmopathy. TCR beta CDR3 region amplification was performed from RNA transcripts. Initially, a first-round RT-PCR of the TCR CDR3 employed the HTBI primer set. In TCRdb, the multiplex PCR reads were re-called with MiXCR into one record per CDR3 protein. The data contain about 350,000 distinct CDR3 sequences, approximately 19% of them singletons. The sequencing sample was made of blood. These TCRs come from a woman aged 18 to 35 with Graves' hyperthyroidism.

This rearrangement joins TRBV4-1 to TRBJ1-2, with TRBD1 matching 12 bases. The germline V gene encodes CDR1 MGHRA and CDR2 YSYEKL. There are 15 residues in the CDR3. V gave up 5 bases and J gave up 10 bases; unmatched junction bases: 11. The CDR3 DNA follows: TGCGCCAGCAGCTCTAACCGGGACAGGGGGCCTGCCTACACCTTC. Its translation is CASSSNRDRGPAYTF.

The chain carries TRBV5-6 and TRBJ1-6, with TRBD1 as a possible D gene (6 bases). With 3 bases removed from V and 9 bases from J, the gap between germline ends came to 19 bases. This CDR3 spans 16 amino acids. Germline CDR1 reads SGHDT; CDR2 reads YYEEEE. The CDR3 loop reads CASSWGDGGEVSPLHF. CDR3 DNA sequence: TGTGCCAGCAGCTGGGGGGATGGGGGCGAGGTTTCACCCCTCCACTTT. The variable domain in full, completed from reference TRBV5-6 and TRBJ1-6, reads DAGVTQSPTHLIKTRGQQVTLRCSPKSGHDTVSWYQQALGQGPQFIFQYYEEEERQRGNFPDRFSGHQFPNYSSELNVNALLLGDSALYLCASSWGDGGEVSPLHFGNGTRLTVT.

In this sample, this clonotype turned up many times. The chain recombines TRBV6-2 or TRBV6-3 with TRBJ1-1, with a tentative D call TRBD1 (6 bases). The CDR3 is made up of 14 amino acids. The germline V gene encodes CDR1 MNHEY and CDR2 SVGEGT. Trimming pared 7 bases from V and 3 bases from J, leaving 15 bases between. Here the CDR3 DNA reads TGTGCCAGCACCAAACGGGGGGGCCACACTGAAGCTTTCTTT. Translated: CASTKRGGHTEAFF.

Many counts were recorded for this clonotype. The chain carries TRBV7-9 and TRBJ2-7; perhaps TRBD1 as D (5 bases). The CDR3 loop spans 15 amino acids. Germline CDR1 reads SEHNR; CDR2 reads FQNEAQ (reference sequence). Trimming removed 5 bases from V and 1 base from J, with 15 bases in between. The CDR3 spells CASSPQAFRSYEQYF. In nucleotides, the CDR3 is TGTGCCAGCAGCCCACAGGCGTTTAGGTCCTACGAGCAGTACTTC.

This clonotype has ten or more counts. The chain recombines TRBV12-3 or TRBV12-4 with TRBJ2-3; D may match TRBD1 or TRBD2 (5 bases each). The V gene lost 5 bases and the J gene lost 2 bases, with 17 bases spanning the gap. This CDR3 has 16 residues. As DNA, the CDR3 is TGTGCCAGCAGTCCCCGCCTCATGGGGACCACAGATACGCAGTATTTT. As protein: CASSPRLMGTTDTQYF.

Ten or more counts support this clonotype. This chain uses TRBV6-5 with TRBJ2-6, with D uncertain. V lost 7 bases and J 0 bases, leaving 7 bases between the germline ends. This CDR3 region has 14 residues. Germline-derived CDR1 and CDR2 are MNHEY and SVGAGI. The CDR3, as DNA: TGTGCCAGCACACCCTACTCTGGGGCCAACGTCCTGACTTTC. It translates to CASTPYSGANVLTF.

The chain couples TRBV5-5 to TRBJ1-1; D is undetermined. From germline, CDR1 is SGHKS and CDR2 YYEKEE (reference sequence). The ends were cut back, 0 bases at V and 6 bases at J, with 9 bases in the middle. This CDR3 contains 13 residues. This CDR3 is CASSLVSDAEAFF. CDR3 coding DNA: TGTGCCAGCAGCTTGGTTTCGGACGCTGAAGCTTTCTTT.

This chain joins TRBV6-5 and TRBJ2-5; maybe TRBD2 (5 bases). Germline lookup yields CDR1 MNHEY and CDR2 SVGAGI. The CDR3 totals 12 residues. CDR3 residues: CASEVGHKTQYF. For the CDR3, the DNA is TGTGCTAGCGAGGTCGGCCACAAGACCCAGTACTTC.

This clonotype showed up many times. The CDR3 sequence: CASSVRGITGELFF. CDR3 sequence (DNA): TGTGCCAGCAGCGTAAGGGGGATCACCGGGGAGCTGTTTTTT. This chain joins TRBV7-8 and TRBJ2-2, with D possibly TRBD1 on 6 matching bases. Trimming removed 5 bases at V and 4 bases at J, with 11 bases between. Germline V gene sequence: CDR1 SGHVS, CDR2 FQNEAQ. CDR3 length: 14 amino acids.

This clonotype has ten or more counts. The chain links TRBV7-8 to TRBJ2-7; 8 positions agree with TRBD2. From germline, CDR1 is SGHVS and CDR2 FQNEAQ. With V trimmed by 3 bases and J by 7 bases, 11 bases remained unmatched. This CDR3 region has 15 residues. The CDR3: CASSFAGGLRREQYF. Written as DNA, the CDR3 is TGTGCCAGCAGCTTTGCGGGGGGACTTCGGAGGGAGCAGTACTTC.

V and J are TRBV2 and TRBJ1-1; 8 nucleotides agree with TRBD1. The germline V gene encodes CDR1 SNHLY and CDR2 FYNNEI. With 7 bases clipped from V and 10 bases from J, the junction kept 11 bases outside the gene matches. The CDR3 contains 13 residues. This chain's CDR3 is CASISGSTGGAFF. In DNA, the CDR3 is TGTGCCAGCATATCCGGCAGTACAGGGGGAGCTTTCTTT.

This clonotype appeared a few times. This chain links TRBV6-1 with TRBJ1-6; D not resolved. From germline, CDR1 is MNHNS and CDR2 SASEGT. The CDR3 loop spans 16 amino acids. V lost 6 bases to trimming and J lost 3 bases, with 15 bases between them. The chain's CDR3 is CASRQMELNYNSPLHF. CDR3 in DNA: TGTGCCAGCAGACAGATGGAACTAAACTATAATTCACCCCTCCACTTT.

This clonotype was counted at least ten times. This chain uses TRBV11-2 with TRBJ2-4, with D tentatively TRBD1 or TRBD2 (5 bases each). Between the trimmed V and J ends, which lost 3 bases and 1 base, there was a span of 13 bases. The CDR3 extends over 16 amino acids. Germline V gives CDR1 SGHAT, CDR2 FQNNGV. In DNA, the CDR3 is TGTGCCAGCAGCTTGGGGACCTACCTGGCCAAAAACATTCAGTACTTC. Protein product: CASSLGTYLAKNIQYF.

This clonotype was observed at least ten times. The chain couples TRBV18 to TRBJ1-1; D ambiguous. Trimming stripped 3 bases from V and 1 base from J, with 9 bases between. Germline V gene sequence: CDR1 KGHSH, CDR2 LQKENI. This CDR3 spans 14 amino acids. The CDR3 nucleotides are TGTGCCAGCTCACCGGGGATTGGGAACACTGAAGCTTTCTTT. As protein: CASSPGIGNTEAFF.

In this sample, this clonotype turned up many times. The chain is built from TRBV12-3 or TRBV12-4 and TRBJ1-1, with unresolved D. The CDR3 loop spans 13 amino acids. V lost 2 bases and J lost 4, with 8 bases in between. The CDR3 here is CASSLLGSTEAFF. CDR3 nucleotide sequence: TGTGCCAGCAGTTTACTGGGTTCCACTGAAGCTTTCTTT.

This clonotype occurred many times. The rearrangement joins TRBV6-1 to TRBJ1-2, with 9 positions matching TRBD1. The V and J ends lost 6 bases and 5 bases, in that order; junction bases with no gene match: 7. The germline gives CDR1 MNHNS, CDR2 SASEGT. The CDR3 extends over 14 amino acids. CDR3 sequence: CASRQQGAEYGYTF. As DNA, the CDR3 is TGTGCCAGCAGGCAACAGGGGGCTGAGTATGGCTACACCTTC.

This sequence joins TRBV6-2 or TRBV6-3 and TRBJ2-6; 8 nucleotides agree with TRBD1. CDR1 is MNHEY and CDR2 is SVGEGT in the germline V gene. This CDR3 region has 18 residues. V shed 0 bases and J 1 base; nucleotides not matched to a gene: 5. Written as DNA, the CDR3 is TGTGCCAGCAGTTACTCGGGACAGGCCCTATCTGGGGCCAACGTCCTGACTTTC. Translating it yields CASSYSGQALSGANVLTF.

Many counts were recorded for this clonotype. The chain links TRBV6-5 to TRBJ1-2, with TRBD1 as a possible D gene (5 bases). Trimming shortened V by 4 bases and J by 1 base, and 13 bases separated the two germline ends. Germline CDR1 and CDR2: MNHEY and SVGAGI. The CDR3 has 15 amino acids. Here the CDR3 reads CASSLVFRDNYGYTF. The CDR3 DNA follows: TGTGCCAGCAGTTTAGTTTTCAGGGATAACTATGGCTACACCTTC.

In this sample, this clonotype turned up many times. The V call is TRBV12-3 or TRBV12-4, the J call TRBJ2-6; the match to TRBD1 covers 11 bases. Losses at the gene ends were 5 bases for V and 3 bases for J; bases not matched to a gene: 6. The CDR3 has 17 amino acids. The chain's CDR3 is CASSRGQGEGGANVLTF. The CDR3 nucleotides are TGTGCCAGCAGTAGGGGACAGGGGGAAGGTGGGGCCAACGTCCTGACTTTC.

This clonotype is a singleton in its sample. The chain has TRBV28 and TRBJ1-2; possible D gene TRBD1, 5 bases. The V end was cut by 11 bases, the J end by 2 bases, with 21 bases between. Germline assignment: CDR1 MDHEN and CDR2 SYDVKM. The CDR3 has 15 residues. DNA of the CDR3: TGTGCCTCCGGGGGGAGGGGCGATGCCAACTATGGCTACACCTTC. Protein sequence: CASGGRGDANYGYTF.